These T cell receptor beta chains were read from a single sample in a study of cytomegalovirus exposure and HLA in healthy donors. Repertoires were generated with immunoSEQ multiplex PCR, while TCRdb's copy carries only in-frame clones and drops some. The table includes some 150,000 clones, around 75% detected once. The specimen was PBMCs. These receptors all come from a woman between 40 and 55 years old in good health and CMV-seronegative. Each CDR3 is given with its conserved first and last residue. The order of the fields is clone size, J gene, V gene, CDR3 protein. Clone size is stated in some rows and not others, as once, few, many or a class when expanded.

>NA|TRBJ1-2|TRBV7-9
CASSPDTGVYTF
>NA|TRBJ1-2|TRBV7-8
CASSPSPGGANYGYTF
>NA|TRBJ1-1|TRBV2
CARGTGQGGWETEAFF
>NA|TRBJ2-7|TRBV27
CASSLRLAGVHEQYF
>few|TRBJ1-1|TRBV6-5
CASSPGALMNTEAFF
>NA|TRBJ2-2|TRBV19
CASSIKSAGELFF
>few|TRBJ2-5|TRBV30
CAWQNIGRETQYF
>NA|TRBJ1-6|TRBV28
CASSITGYSPLHF
>NA|TRBJ2-2|TRBV9
CASSAGTRGTGELFF
>many|TRBJ2-1|TRBV6-4
CASSVGGGAVNEQFF
>NA|TRBJ2-1|TRBV18
CASSPPEGRNEQFF
>NA|TRBJ2-7|TRBV29-1
CSVRGEIWEQYF
>few|TRBJ1-4|TRBV5-1
CASRGPTTNEKLFF
>NA|TRBJ2-5|TRBV25-1
CASSFSGGETQYF
>NA|TRBJ2-3|TRBV7-7
CASSSDGGTTQYF
>NA|TRBJ2-1|TRBV19
CASSTRLAGWGEQFF
>few|TRBJ2-7|TRBV29-1
CSVGDRSSYEQYF
>NA|TRBJ2-7|TRBV5-4
CASSLNEVGRALGEQYF